This T cell receptor (beta chain) came from a study of identical twins. TCRdb analysed the 5' RACE reads with MiXCR anew, one entry per CDR3 protein. The data contain roughly 690,000 distinct CDR3 sequences, around 5.7% of them seen just once; the ten biggest clones take up about 2%. This CDR3 contains 19 residues. The J segment lost 4 bases and the V segment lost 0 bases, leaving 18 bases of the junction unmatched. The germline CDR1 and CDR2 sequences are SGHDT and YYEEEE. This clonotype showed up many times. What it binds is unknown. Study-level points and caveats: High-abundance cord blood beta clonotypes had fewer insertions; memory repertoires showed none. Beta out-of-frame sequences showed weaker excess twin sharing.

This chain uses TRBV5-6 with TRBJ2-7; 8 bases agree with TRBD2. The TCR comes from a man between 18 and 35 years old in good health. Sequenced input: naive T cells sorted from blood. This CDR3 reads CASSLVPGGGTRASYEQYF. Written as DNA, the CDR3 is TGTGCCAGCAGCTTGGTGCCGGGGGGCGGGACTAGAGCTTCATACGAGCAGTACTTC.